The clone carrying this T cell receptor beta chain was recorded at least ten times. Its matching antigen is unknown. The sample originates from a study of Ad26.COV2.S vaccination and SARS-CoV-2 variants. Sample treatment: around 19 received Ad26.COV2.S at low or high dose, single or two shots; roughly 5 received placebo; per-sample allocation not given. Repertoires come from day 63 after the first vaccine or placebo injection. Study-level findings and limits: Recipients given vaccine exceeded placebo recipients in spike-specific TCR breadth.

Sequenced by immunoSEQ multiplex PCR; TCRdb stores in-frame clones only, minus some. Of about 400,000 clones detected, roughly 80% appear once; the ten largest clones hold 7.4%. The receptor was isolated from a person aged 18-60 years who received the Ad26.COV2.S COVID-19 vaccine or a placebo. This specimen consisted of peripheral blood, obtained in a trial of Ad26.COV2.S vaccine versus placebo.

The CDR3 coding sequence is TGTGCCAGCAGTGCCAGGGGGGGCATTGGAAACACCATATATTTT. Translation gives CASSARGGIGNTIYF. The J gene is TRBJ1-3, the V gene TRBV2; 7 positions match TRBD1. Per germline, CDR1 SNHLY and CDR2 FYNNEI. This CDR3 spans 15 amino acids. Unmatched junction bases numbered 6, after V lost 4 bases and J lost 3 bases. The variable domain in full, with the rest retrieved from reference TRBV2 and TRBJ1-3, is EPEVTQTPSHQVTQMGQEVILRCVPISNHLYFYWYRQILGQKVEFLVSFYNNEISEKSEIFDDQFSVERPDGSNFTLKIRSTKLEDSAMYFCASSARGGIGNTIYFGEGSWLTVV.